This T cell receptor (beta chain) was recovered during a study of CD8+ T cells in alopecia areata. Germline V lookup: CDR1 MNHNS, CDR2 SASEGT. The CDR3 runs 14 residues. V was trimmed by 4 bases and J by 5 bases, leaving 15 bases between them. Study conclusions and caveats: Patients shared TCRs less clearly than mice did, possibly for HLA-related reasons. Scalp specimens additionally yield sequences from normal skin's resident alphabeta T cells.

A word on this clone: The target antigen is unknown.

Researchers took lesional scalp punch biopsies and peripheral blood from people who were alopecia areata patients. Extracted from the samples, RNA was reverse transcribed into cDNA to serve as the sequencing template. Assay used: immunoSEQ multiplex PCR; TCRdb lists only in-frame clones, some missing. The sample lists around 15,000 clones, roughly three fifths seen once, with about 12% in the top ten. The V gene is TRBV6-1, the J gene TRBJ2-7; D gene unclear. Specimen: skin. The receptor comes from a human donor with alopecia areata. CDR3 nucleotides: TGTGCCAGCAGTGTTTTGCCGCGCCCCCACGAGCAGTACTTC. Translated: CASSVLPRPHEQYF.